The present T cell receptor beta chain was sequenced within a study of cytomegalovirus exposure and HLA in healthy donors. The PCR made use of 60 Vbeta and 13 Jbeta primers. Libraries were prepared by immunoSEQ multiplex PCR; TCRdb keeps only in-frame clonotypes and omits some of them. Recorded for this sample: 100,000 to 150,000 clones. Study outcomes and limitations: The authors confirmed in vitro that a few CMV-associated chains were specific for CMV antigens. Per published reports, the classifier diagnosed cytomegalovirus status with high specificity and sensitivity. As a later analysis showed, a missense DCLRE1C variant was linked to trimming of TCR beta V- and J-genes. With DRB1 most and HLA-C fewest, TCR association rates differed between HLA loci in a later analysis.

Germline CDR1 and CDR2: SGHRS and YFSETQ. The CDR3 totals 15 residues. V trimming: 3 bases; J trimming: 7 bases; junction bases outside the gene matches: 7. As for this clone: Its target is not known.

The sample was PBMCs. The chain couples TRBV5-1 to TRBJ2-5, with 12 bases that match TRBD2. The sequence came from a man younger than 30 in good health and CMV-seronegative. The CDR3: CASSSSGTSGWTQYF. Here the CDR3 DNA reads TGCGCCAGCAGCTCGTCCGGGACTAGCGGGTGGACCCAGTACTTC.